This TCR beta chain appears in the sequencing data of a study of PD-L1 blockade in urothelial cancer. Background on the study: The authors examined blood 3 weeks (second dose) and 6 weeks after treatment start.

Synthetic analogs of TCR templates were spiked into every PCR. The method was immunoSEQ multiplex PCR; TCRdb's version includes in-frame clones alone and lacks a portion of them. In the table there are tens of thousands of clones, 90% to 95% of which are singletons. The CDR3 runs 14 residues. CDR1 MDHEN and CDR2 SYDVKM come from the germline V gene. V was pared by 3 bases and J by 3 bases, with 11 bases between. Here the sequenced sample was PBMCs, taken around atezolizumab (anti-PD-L1) treatment. The sequence was collected from a man aged 55-75 years with urothelial cancer. The rearrangement uses TRBV28 and TRBJ2-5; D is perhaps TRBD1 (6 bases). The CDR3 DNA follows: TGTGCCAGCAGTTTGGGGGCGGTAAAAGAGACCCAGTACTTC. It translates to CASSLGAVKETQYF.